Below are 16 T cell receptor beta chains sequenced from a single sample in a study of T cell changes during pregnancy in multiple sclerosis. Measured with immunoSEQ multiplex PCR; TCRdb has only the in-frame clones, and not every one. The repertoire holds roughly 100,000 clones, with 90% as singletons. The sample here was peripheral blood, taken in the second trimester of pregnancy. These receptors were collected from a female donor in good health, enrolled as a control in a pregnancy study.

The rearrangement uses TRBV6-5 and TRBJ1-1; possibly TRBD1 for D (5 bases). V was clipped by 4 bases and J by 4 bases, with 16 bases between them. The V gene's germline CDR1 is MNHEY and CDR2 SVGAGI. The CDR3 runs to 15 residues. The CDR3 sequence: CASSSPGPGGTEAFF. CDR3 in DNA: TGTGCCAGCAGTTCCCCTGGACCCGGGGGCACTGAAGCTTTCTTT.

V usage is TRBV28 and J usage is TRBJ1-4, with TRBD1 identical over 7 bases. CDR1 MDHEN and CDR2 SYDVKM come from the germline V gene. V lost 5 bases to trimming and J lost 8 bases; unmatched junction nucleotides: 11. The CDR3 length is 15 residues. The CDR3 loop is CASSQGGGVREKLFF. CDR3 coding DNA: TGTGCCAGCAGTCAGGGGGGTGGAGTCCGGGAAAAACTGTTTTTT.

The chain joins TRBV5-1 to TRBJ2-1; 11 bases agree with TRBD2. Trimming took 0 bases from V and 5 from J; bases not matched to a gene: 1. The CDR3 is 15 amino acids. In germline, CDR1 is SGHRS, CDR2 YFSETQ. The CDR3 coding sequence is TGCGCCAGCAGCTTGGCTAGCGGGGGGAACAATGAGCAGTTCTTC. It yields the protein CASSLASGGNNEQFF. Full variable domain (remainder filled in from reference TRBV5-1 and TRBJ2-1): KAGVTQTPRYLIKTRGQQVTLSCSPISGHRSVSWYQQTPGQGLQFLFEYFSETQRNKGNFPGRFSGRQFSNSRSEMNVSTLELGDSALYLCASSLASGGNNEQFFGPGTRLTVL.

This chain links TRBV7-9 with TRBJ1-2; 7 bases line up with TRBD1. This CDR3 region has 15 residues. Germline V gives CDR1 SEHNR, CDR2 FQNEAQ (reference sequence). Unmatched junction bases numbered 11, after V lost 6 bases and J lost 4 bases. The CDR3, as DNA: TGTGCCAGCAGTTTCCCCCGGGACAGATCCTATGGCTACACCTTC. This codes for CASSFPRDRSYGYTF. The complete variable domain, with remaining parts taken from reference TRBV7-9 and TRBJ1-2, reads DTGVSQNPRHKITKRGQNVTFRCDPISEHNRLYWYRQTLGQGPEFLTYFQNEAQLEKSRLLSDRFSAERPKGSFSTLEIQRTEQGDSAMYLCASSFPRDRSYGYTFGSGTRLTVV.

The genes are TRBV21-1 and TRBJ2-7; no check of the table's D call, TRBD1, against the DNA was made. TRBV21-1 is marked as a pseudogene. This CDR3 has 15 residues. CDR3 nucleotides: TGTGCCAGCAGCCTCCGTCGACAGGGGCCCTACGAGCAGTACTTC. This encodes CASSLRRQGPYEQYF.

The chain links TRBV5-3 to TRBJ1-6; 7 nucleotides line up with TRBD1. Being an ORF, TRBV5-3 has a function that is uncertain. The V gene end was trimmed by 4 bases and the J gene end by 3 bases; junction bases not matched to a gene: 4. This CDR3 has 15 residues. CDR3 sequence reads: CARSVGTVYNSPLHF. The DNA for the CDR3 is TGTGCCAGAAGCGTCGGGACAGTCTATAATTCACCCCTCCACTTT.

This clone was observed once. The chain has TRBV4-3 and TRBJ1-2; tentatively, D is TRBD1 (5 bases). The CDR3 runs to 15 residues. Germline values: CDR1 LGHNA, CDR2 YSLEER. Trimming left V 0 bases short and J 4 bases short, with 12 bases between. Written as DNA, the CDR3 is TGCGCCAGCAGCCAAGATCCGGGGGATCCCTATGGCTACACCTTC. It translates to CASSQDPGDPYGYTF.

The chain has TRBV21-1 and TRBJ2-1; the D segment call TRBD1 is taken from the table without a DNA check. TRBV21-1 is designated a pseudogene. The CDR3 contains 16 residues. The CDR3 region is CASSKAARGDYNEQFF. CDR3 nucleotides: TGTGCCAGCAGCAAAGCGGCCAGGGGAGACTACAATGAGCAGTTCTTC.

The CDR3 DNA follows: TGTGCCAGCAGAACCCCAGGGGCGGGCTCCTACGAGCAGTACTTC. Protein product: CASRTPGAGSYEQYF. This chain joins TRBV28 and TRBJ2-7; TRBD1 might be the D (6 bases). Germline-derived CDR1 and CDR2 are MDHEN and SYDVKM. The CDR3 is 15 residues long. V lost 6 bases and J lost 0, with 15 bases in between. Drawing the rest from reference TRBV28 and TRBJ2-7, the complete variable domain is DVKVTQSSRYLVKRTGEKVFLECVQDMDHENMFWYRQDPGLGLRLIYFSYDVKMKEKGDIPEGYSVSREKKERFSLILESASTNQTSMYLCASRTPGAGSYEQYFGPGTRLTVT.

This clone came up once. The CDR3 bases are TGTGCCAGCAGCCAGGCGAGGAACACTGAAGCTTTCTTT. This sequence encodes CASSQARNTEAFF. The chain links TRBV7-6 to TRBJ1-1; D not resolved. Germline CDR1 is SGHVS and CDR2 is FNYEAQ. V lost 5 bases to trimming and J lost 1 base, with 8 bases between them. The CDR3 has 13 amino acids. Full variable domain (missing parts from reference TRBV7-6 and TRBJ1-1): GAGVSQSPRYKVTKRGQDVALRCDPISGHVSLYWYRQALGQGPEFLTYFNYEAQQDKSGLPNDRFSAERPEGSISTLTIQRTEQRDSAMYRCASSQARNTEAFFGQGTRLTVV.

The DNA for the CDR3 is TGTGCCAGCAGGATAGCGGGAGGAGGCTACAATGAGCAGTTCTTC. Its translation: CASRIAGGGYNEQFF. The chain combines TRBV28 with TRBJ2-1; 10 bases fit TRBD2. Losses at the gene ends were 6 bases for V and 3 bases for J; bases not matched to a gene: 5. From germline, CDR1 is MDHEN and CDR2 SYDVKM. This CDR3 is built from 15 residues. The full variable domain, in which reference TRBV28 and TRBJ2-1 provide the parts outside the CDR3, is DVKVTQSSRYLVKRTGEKVFLECVQDMDHENMFWYRQDPGLGLRLIYFSYDVKMKEKGDIPEGYSVSREKKERFSLILESASTNQTSMYLCASRIAGGGYNEQFFGPGTRLTVL.

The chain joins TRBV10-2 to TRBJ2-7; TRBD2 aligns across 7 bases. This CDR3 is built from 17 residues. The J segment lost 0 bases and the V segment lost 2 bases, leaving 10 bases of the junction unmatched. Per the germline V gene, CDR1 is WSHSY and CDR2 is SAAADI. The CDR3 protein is CASSEPRDYLSSYEQYF. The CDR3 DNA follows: TGCGCCAGCAGTGAGCCGCGGGACTACCTCAGCTCCTACGAGCAGTACTTC.

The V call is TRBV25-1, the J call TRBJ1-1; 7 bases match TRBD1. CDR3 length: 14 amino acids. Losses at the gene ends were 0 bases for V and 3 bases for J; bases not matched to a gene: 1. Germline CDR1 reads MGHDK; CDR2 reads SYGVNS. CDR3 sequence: CASSEYRGDTEAFF. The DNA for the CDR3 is TGTGCCAGCAGTGAATACAGGGGGGACACTGAAGCTTTCTTT.

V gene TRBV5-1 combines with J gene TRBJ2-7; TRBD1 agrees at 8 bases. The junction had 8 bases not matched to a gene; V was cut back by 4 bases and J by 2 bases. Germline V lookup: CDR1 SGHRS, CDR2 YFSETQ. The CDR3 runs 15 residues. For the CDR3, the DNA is TGCGCCAGCAGCACCCGACAGGGGCCCACCTACGAGCAGTACTTC. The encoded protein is CASSTRQGPTYEQYF.

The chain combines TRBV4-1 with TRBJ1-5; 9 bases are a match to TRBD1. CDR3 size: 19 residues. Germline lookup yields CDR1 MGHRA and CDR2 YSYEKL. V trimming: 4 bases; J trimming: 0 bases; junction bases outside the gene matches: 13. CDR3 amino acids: CASSLHPGTGSYSNQPQHF. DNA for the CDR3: TGCGCCAGCAGCCTCCATCCCGGGACAGGGTCATATAGCAATCAGCCCCAGCATTTT.

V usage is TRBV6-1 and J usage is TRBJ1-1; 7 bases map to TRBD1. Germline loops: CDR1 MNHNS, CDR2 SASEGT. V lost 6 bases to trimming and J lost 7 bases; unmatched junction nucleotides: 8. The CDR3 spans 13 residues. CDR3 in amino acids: CASSSRDRFEAFF. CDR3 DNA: TGTGCCAGCAGCTCCCGGGACAGATTTGAAGCTTTCTTT.